Sequencing of this T cell receptor (beta chain) was carried out in a study of blood T cells in healthy people across ages. Overall study: Capture via template switching afforded approximately one barcoded beta molecule per two T cells.

General observations from the study: Strong correlation linked observed beta diversity and percent naive T cells.

A sample-barcoded 5' primer and a J-beta primer mix were used in a second PCR of about 6 to 11 cycles. TCRdb re-called the 5' RACE reads through MiXCR, storing one row per CDR3 protein. The sample lists about 320,000 distinct CDR3 sequences; 25% to 30% were seen once. This clonotype was counted only a few times. Its antigen is unidentified. Germline CDR1 is SGHTA and CDR2 is FQGNSA. Trimming cost V 1 base and J 0 bases, with 9 bases left between them. This CDR3 is 15 amino acids long. This sequence was found in a woman between 65 and 79 years old in good health. This chain joins TRBV7-2 and TRBJ1-1; a weak D match, TRBD1 (5 bases). Sequenced: blood. The DNA of the CDR3 is TGTGCCAGCAGCTTAGTGACAGCGATGAACACTGAAGCTTTCTTT. Its protein is CASSLVTAMNTEAFF. Using reference TRBV7-2 and TRBJ1-1 for the parts outside the CDR3, the full variable domain is GAGVSQSPSNKVTEKGKDVELRCDPISGHTALYWYRQSLGQGLEFLIYFQGNSAPDKSGLPSDRFSAERTGGSVSTLTIQRTQQEDSAVYLCASSLVTAMNTEAFFGQGTRLTVV.